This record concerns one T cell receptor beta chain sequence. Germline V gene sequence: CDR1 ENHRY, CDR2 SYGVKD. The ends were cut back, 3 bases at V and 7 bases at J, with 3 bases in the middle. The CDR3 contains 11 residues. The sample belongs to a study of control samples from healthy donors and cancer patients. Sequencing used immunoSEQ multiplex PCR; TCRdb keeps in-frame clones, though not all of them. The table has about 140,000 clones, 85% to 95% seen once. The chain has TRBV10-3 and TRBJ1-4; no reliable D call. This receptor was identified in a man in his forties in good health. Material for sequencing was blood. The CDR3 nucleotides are TGTGCCATCAGTGATTCTGAAAAACTGTTTTTT. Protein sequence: CAISDSEKLFF.